The 8 T cell receptor beta chains listed next were all sequenced from one sample in a study of blood T cells in healthy people across ages. Using a J-beta primer mix together with a sample-barcoded 5' primer, a second PCR was run for 7 to 11 cycles. TCRdb itself ran the 5' RACE reads through MiXCR, one entry per CDR3 protein. This repertoire shows more than 800,000 distinct CDR3 sequences, around 26% found once; its top ten account for around a sixth. Sequencing was done on a sample of blood. The receptors were gathered from a woman of 80 years or more in good health.

In this sample, this clonotype turned up a few times. The V call is TRBV4-1, the J call TRBJ2-5, with TRBD2 matching 10 bases. The J call is in doubt because the DNA end fits TRBJ2-1 better. The CDR3 covers 16 residues. The V gene's germline CDR1 is MGHRA and CDR2 YSYEKL. CDR3 nucleotides: TGCGCCAGCAGCCAAGATCCGGGACTAGCGAGAGAGACCCAGTTCTTC. Translation: CASSQDPGLARETQFF.

This clonotype was seen just once. The chain recombines TRBV12-3 or TRBV12-4 with TRBJ1-4; TRBD1 is a possible D gene (6 bases). The CDR3 has 15 amino acids. Deletions cut 7 bases from V and 5 bases from J, with 17 bases between. CDR3 amino acids: CASTPGGAKNEKLFF. The CDR3 DNA is TGTGCCAGCACTCCCGGGGGGGCGAAGAATGAAAAACTGTTTTTT.

Turning to this clonotype: A much larger clone sits a single nucleotide away, making a read error possible. The chain recombines TRBV11-2 with TRBJ2-5, with 7 bases that match TRBD1. After removal of 5 bases from V and 11 bases from J, the junction contained 20 bases not matched to a gene. CDR3 length: 16 amino acids. Germline CDR1 reads SGHAT; CDR2 reads FQNNGV. As DNA, the CDR3 is TGTGCCAGCAGCCAGACCGGGACAGTATTCTACAATGAGCAGTACTTC. This encodes CASSQTGTVFYNEQYF.

This clonotype has at least ten counts. This sequence joins TRBV6-2 or TRBV6-3 and TRBJ2-3; maybe TRBD2 (6 bases). This CDR3 region has 15 residues. Germline V gene lookup returns CDR1 MNHEY and CDR2 SVGEGT. Trimming left V 0 bases short and J 4 bases short, with 11 bases between. CDR3 coding DNA: TGTGCCAGCAGTTACTCTGGGACTTACCCAGATACGCAGTATTTT. Encoded protein: CASSYSGTYPDTQYF.

This chain connects TRBV7-6 to TRBJ2-7; D is possibly TRBD2 (6 bases). This CDR3 contains 15 residues. V lost 0 bases, J lost 4 bases, and 13 bases lay in between. The germline V gene has CDR1 SGHVS and CDR2 FNYEAQ. The CDR3: CASSLASSGGYEQYF. CDR3 DNA sequence: TGTGCCAGCAGCTTAGCGAGCAGCGGAGGGTACGAGCAGTACTTC.

Many counts were recorded for this clonotype. The chain employs TRBV20-1 and TRBJ2-5; D is unresolved. Per the germline V gene, CDR1 is DFQATT and CDR2 is SNEGSKA (reference sequence). The CDR3 extends over 13 amino acids. Trimming pared 6 bases from V and 0 bases from J, leaving 11 bases between. CDR3 loop: CSARRPYQETQYF. As DNA, the CDR3 is TGCAGTGCCCGTAGGCCGTACCAAGAGACCCAGTACTTC.

As for this clonotype: The germline gene is not matched at one end of the junction; a read error may be the cause. The chain has TRBV7-2 and TRBJ1-4; possible D gene TRBD1, 5 bases. This CDR3 has 15 residues. Per the germline V gene, CDR1 is SGHTA and CDR2 is FQGNSA. This CDR3 reads CASNPNQGGNGKLFF. The CDR3 nucleotides read TGTGCCAGCAACCCAAACCAGGGAGGAAATGGAAAACTGTTTTTT.

About this clonotype: A read error is possible here, since a much larger clone lies one base away. The conserved phenylalanine or tryptophan is not found at the CDR3 terminus, so this likely reflects a read error. The chain combines TRBV5-1 with TRBJ2-1, with D hard to call. In germline, CDR1 is SGHRS, CDR2 YFSETQ. The germline V and J ends were trimmed by 4 bases and 6 bases, with 20 bases remaining between them. The CDR3 length is 16 residues. The CDR3 nucleotides read TGCGCCAGCAGCCCGGAACCGGTCTGGTCGAGCAATGAGCAGTTCTGC. Translation: CASSPEPVWSSNEQFC.